This T cell receptor (beta chain) is drawn from a study of OX40 agonist ivuxolimab in advanced cancers. Overall study: The patients received agonistic anti-OX40 (CD134) antibody ivuxolimab. Study-wide results and limits: The study found that CD8+ T cells averaged more expanded clones than CD4+. Some nonresponders also had low normalized T-cell clonal expansion.

This clone was observed once. What it binds is not known. Cycle 7 day 1, cycle 4 day 1, and baseline were the timepoints at which blood was sampled. TCRdb's copy holds only in-frame clones and misses some; the assay was immunoSEQ multiplex PCR. Among 27,000 or so clones, approximately 81% were seen once, and the ten largest hold more than 20%. V lost 2 bases, J lost 4 bases, and 4 bases lay in between. Germline values: CDR1 MNHEY, CDR2 SMNVEV (reference sequence). This CDR3 region has 12 residues. V usage is TRBV27 and J usage is TRBJ2-3; D is unresolved. Sequencing used CD4+ or CD8+ T cells sorted from blood, obtained in a trial of the OX40 agonist ivuxolimab. The receptor was derived from an adult with an advanced solid tumor such as melanoma, head and neck, liver or kidney cancer. CDR3 DNA sequence: TGTGCCAGCAGTTTACCGTCAGATACGCAGTATTTT. It encodes CASSLPSDTQYF.